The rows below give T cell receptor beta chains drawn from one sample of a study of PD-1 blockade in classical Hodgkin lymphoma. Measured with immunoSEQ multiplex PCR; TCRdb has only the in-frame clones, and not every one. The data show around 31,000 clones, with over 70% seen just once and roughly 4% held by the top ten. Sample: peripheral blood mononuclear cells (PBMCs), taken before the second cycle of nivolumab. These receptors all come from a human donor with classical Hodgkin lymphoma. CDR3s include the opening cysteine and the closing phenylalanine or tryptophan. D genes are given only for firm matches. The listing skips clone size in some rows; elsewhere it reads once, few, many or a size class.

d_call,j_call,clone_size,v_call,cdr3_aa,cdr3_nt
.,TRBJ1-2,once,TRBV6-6,CATNRDGYTF,TGTGCCACCAACAGGGATGGCTACACCTTC
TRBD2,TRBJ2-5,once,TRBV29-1,CSAGGAQGGETQYF,TGCAGCGCCGGGGGGGCCCAGGGAGGGGAGACCCAGTACTTC
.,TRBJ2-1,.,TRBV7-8,CASSLARVNEQFF,TGTGCCAGCAGCTTAGCTAGGGTTAATGAGCAGTTCTTC
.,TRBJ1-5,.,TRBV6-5,CASNPRWGGDQPQHF,TGTGCCAGCAACCCAAGGTGGGGGGGGGATCAGCCCCAGCATTTT
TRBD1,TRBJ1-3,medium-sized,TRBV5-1,CASSPGPGQGGNTIYF,TGCGCCAGCAGCCCGGGGCCGGGACAGGGAGGAAACACCATATATTTT
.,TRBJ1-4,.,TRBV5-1,CASSSTTGKGTNEKLFF,TGCGCCAGCAGCTCGACTACAGGGAAGGGCACTAATGAAAAACTGTTTTTT
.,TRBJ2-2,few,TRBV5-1,CASSLGFTGELFF,TGCGCCAGCAGCTTGGGGTTCACCGGGGAGCTGTTTTTT
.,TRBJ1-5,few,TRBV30,CAWSEGNQPQHF,TGTGCCTGGAGTGAGGGGAATCAGCCCCAGCATTTT
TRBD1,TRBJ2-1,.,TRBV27,CASSPTRWDSSYNEQFF,TGTGCCAGCAGCCCAACCAGGTGGGACAGCTCCTACAATGAGCAGTTCTTC
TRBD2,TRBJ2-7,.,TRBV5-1,CASSQRTAGGWAYEQYF,TGCGCCAGCAGCCAAAGGACTGCGGGGGGGTGGGCCTACGAGCAGTACTTC
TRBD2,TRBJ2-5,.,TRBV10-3,CAIGPLAGQETQYF,TGTGCCATCGGCCCTCTAGCGGGTCAAGAGACCCAGTACTTC
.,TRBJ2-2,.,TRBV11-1,CASSLKQINTGELFF,TGTGCCAGCAGCTTAAAACAGATTAACACCGGGGAGCTGTTTTTT
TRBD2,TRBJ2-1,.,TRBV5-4,CASRSQVAGGHNEQFF,TGTGCCAGCAGATCACAAGTAGCGGGGGGGCACAATGAGCAGTTCTTC
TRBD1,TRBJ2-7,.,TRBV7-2,CASSLQGQGAHEQYF,TGTGCCAGCAGCTTACAAGGACAGGGGGCACACGAGCAGTACTTC
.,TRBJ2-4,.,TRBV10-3,CAISEAEDRGLDKNIQYF,TGTGCCATCAGTGAGGCCGAGGACAGGGGACTAGACAAAAACATTCAGTACTTC
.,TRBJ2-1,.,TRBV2,CASSGRGEMIFSYNEQFF,TGTGCCAGCAGTGGCAGAGGGGAAATGATATTCTCCTACAATGAGCAGTTCTTC
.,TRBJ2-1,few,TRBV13,CASSRGRNGEQFF,TGTGCCAGCAGCAGGGGACGAAACGGTGAGCAGTTCTTC
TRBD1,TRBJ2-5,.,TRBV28,CASSLRGRTGVKETQYF,TGTGCCAGCAGTTTAAGGGGGAGGACAGGGGTAAAAGAGACCCAGTACTTC
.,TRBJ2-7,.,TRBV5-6,CASSPPDFYTEQYF,TGTGCCAGCAGCCCCCCCGACTTTTACACCGAGCAGTACTTC
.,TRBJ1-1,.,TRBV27,CASSSSPDTEAFF,TGTGCCAGCAGTAGCAGTCCGGACACTGAAGCTTTCTTT
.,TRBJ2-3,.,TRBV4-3,CASSQDAWDTQYF,TGCGCCAGCAGCCAAGATGCCTGGGATACGCAGTATTTT
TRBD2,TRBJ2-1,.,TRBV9,CASSPSGGRQFF,TGTGCCAGCAGCCCGAGCGGGGGAAGGCAGTTCTTC
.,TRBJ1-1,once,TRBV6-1,CASNRGGGTEAFF,TGTGCCAGCAACAGAGGAGGGGGCACTGAAGCTTTCTTT
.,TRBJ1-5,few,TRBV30,CAWSLGGTNQPQHF,TGTGCCTGGAGTCTCGGGGGAACCAATCAGCCCCAGCATTTT
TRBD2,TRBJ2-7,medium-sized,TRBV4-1,CASSQEGTSGRWPYEQYF,TGCGCCAGCAGCCAAGAAGGGACTAGCGGGAGGTGGCCCTACGAGCAGTACTTC
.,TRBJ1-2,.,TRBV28,CASSTSSANYGYTF,TGTGCCAGCAGTACCTCGTCCGCCAACTATGGCTACACCTTC
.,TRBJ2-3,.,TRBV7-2,CASSSSPGVGAGSTQYF,TGTGCCAGCAGCTCGTCTCCGGGGGTAGGGGCAGGGAGTACGCAGTATTTT
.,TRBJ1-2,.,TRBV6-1,CASIRVSYGYTF,TGTGCCAGCATACGGGTGTCCTATGGCTACACCTTC
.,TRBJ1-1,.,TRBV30,CAWRVAGMNTEAFF,TGTGCCTGGAGAGTGGCCGGGATGAACACTGAAGCTTTCTTT
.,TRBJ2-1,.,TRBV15,CATSLGGGPYNEQFF,TGTGCCACCAGCTTGGGCGGGGGCCCGTACAATGAGCAGTTCTTC
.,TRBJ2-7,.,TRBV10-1,CASSEVSYEQYF,TGCGCCAGCAGTGAGGTCTCCTACGAGCAGTACTTC
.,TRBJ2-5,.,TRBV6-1,CASSESTGGHRVGGTQYF,TGTGCCAGCAGTGAATCAACCGGGGGACACCGTGTAGGTGGGACCCAGTACTTC
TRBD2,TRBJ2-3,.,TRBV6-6,CASSLTSGGFTDTQYF,TGTGCCAGCAGCCTTACTAGCGGGGGGTTCACCGATACGCAGTATTTT
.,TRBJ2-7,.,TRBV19,CASSRTGGVYYEQYF,TGTGCCAGTAGTAGGACCGGGGGAGTTTACTACGAGCAGTACTTC
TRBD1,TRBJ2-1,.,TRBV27,CASSLQGGSYNEQFF,TGTGCCAGCAGTCTACAGGGGGGCTCCTACAATGAGCAGTTCTTC
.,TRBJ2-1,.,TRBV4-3,CASSQSLGGSWYNEQFF,TGCGCCAGCAGCCAGTCTCTAGGGGGGAGTTGGTACAATGAGCAGTTCTTC
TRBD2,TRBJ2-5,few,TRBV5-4,CASSFSGGEGETQYF,TGTGCCAGCAGCTTCTCGGGAGGAGAGGGAGAGACCCAGTACTTC
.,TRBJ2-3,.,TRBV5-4,CASSFHQADTQYF,TGTGCCAGCAGCTTCCACCAGGCGGATACGCAGTATTTT
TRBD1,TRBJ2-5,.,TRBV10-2,CASRSPGQGVETQYF,TGCGCCAGCAGATCTCCGGGACAGGGAGTTGAGACCCAGTACTTC
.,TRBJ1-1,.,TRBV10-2,CASTSGPFEAFF,TGCGCCAGCACCTCCGGGCCCTTTGAAGCTTTCTTT
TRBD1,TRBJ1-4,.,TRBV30,CAWSVKDRGLTNEKLFF,TGTGCCTGGAGTGTTAAGGACAGGGGGCTGACTAATGAAAAACTGTTTTTT
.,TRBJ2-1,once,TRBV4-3,CASSRKGRGRETNEQFF,TGCGCCAGCAGCCGGAAGGGGAGGGGGCGGGAGACGAATGAGCAGTTCTTC
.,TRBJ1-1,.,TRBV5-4,CASSPFQRDTEAFF,TGTGCCAGCAGCCCGTTCCAAAGGGACACTGAAGCTTTCTTT